This T cell receptor (beta chain) was sequenced for a study of blood T cell repertoires in COVID-19. The assay was immunoSEQ multiplex PCR, and TCRdb's table has in-frame clones only and misses some. The repertoire has over 200,000 clones, under 85% of them found once; the top ten carry roughly 7.6%. The CDR3 length is 16 residues. V was pared by 7 bases and J by 0 bases, with 16 bases between. Germline V gene sequence: CDR1 SGHAT, CDR2 FQNNGV. The sequence was collected from a woman of 80 years or more with COVID-19, enrolled during active disease. Material for sequencing was peripheral blood. The chain carries TRBV11-2 and TRBJ1-3; D unresolved. This chain's CDR3 is CASTPWQSYSGNTIYF. The CDR3 nucleotides are TGTGCCAGCACCCCCTGGCAGTCGTACTCTGGAAACACCATATATTTT.